This TCR beta chain comes out of a study of OX40 agonist ivuxolimab in advanced cancers. At the level of the study: As their treatment, patients were administered ivuxolimab, an agonistic anti-OX40 (CD134) antibody. Among those treated, three patients had partial responses, one with hepatocellular carcinoma and two with cutaneous melanoma.

Using immunoSEQ multiplex PCR, the repertoire was profiled, and TCRdb retains in-frame clones only, with some absent. Here the sample spans just over 20,000 clones, just under 90% being singletons. Concerning this clone itself: The antigen remains undetermined.

Regarding the study as a whole: Clonal expansion was among the lowest in partial responders at 0.1-3.0 mg/kg, especially CD8+.

Germline CDR1 and CDR2: KGHSH and LQKENI. CDR3 length: 14 amino acids. Material: CD4+ or CD8+ T cells sorted from blood, obtained in a trial of the OX40 agonist ivuxolimab. This chain joins TRBV18 and TRBJ2-5; D tentatively reads TRBD1 or TRBD2 (5 bases each). The DNA end lines up better with TRBJ2-7; the J call may be wrong. The source is an adult with an advanced solid tumor such as melanoma, head and neck, liver or kidney cancer. The CDR3 loop reads CASSPREGNYEQYF. The CDR3 DNA sequence: TGTGCCAGCTCACCACGAGAGGGGAACTACGAGCAGTACTTC.